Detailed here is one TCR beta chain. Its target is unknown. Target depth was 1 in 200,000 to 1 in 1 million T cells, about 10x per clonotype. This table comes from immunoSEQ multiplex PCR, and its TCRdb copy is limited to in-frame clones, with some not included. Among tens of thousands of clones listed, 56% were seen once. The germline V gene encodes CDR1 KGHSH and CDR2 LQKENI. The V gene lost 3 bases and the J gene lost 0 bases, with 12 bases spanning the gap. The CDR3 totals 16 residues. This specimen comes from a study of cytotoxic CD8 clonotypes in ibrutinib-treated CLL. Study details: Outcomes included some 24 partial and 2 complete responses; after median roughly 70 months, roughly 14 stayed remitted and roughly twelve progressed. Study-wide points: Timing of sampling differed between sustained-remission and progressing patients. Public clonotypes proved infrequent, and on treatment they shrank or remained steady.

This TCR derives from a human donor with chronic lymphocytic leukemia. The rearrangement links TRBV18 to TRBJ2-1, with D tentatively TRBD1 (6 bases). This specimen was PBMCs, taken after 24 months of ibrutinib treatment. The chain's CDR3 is CASSPFGGASYNEQFF. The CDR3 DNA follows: TGTGCCAGCTCACCGTTTGGGGGCGCCTCCTACAATGAGCAGTTCTTC.